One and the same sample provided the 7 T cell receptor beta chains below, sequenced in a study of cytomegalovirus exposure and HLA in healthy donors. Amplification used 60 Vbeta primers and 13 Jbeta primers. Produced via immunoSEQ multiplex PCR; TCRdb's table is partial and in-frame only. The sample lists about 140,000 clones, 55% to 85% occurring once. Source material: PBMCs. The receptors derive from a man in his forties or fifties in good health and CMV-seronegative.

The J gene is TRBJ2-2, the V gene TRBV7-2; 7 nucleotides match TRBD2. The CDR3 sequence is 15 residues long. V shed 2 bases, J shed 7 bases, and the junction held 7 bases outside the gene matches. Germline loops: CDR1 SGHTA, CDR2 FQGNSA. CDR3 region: CASSLRRGSGGELFF. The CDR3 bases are TGTGCCAGCAGCTTACGGCGGGGGTCGGGCGGGGAGCTGTTTTTT.

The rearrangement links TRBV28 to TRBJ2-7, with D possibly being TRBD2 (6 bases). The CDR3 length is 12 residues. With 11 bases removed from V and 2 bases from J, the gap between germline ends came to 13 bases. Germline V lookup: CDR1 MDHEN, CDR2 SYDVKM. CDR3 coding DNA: TGTGCCTTGGGAGGTACCCCCTACGAGCAGTACTTC. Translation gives CALGGTPYEQYF.

CDR3 in amino acids: CASTLPGFGNQPQHF. The CDR3 DNA reads TGTGCCAGCACCCTCCCAGGGTTTGGCAATCAGCCCCAGCATTTT. The V call is TRBV6-1, the J call TRBJ1-5; the D gene is possibly TRBD1 (5 bases). In germline, CDR1 is MNHNS, CDR2 SASEGT. This CDR3 spans 15 amino acids. V was clipped by 7 bases and J by 2 bases, with 15 bases between them.

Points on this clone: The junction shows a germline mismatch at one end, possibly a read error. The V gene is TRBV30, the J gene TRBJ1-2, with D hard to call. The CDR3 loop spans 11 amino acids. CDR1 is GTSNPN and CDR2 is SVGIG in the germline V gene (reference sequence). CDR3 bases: TGTGCCTGGACAGGATGGTATGGCTACCCCTTC. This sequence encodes CAWTGWYGYPF.

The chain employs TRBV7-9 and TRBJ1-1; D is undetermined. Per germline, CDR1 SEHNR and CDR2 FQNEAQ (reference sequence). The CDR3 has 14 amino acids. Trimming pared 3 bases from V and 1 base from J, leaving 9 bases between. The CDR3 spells CASSFSTGNTEAFF. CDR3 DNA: TGTGCCAGCAGCTTTTCTACGGGGAACACTGAAGCTTTCTTT.

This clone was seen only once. CDR3 nucleotide sequence: TGTGCCAGCAGTGCTATCGGACAGGCTAAGACTGGGGCCAACGTCCTGACTTTC. It translates to CASSAIGQAKTGANVLTF. The chain is built from TRBV2 and TRBJ2-6, with 7 bases fitting TRBD1. Germline V gene lookup returns CDR1 SNHLY and CDR2 FYNNEI. The V segment lost 4 bases and the J segment 2 bases; nucleotides outside the gene matches: 11. CDR3 length: 18 residues.

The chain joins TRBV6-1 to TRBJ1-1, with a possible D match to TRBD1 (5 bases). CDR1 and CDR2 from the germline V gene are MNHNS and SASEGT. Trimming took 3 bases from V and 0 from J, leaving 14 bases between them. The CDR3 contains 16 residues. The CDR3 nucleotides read TGTGCCAGCAGTGATTGGAGGGGTTCCATGAACACTGAAGCTTTCTTT. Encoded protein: CASSDWRGSMNTEAFF.